Each of the 11 T cell receptor beta chains below was sequenced from the same sample in a study of blood T cell repertoires in COVID-19. Only in-frame clones appear in the TCRdb table, and some are missing; sequencing was by immunoSEQ multiplex PCR. Here the sample spans more than 110,000 clones, roughly 73% being singletons. The sequencing sample was made of peripheral blood. These TCRs come from a woman between 50 and 59 years old with active or convalescent COVID-19.

This clone was picked up one time. The chain has TRBV10-3 and TRBJ2-1, with 8 bases lining up with TRBD1. V shed 2 bases and J 6 bases; nucleotides not matched to a gene: 6. The CDR3 spans 15 residues. Looked up from germline, CDR1 is ENHRY and CDR2 is SYGVKD. For the CDR3, the DNA is TGTGCCATCAGTGAGCAGGACAGGGCGTTCAATGAGCAGTTCTTC. This sequence encodes CAISEQDRAFNEQFF.

The rearrangement links TRBV28 to TRBJ2-7; possibly TRBD2 for D (6 bases). Germline CDR1 is MDHEN and CDR2 is SYDVKM. With 2 bases removed from V and 3 bases from J, the gap between germline ends came to 11 bases. The CDR3 covers 14 residues. In nucleotides, the CDR3 is TGTGCCAGCAGTTTACGGACGGGGGTCTACGAGCAGTACTTC. This gives the protein CASSLRTGVYEQYF.

The genes are TRBV7-3 and TRBJ1-1; 8 positions agree with TRBD1. CDR1 SGHTA and CDR2 FQGTGA come from the germline V gene. With 3 bases clipped from V and 10 bases from J, the junction kept 7 bases outside the gene matches. The length of the CDR3 is 13 residues. The CDR3 DNA reads as TGTGCCAGCAGCTTGGGGACAGGTCGCCGAGCTTTCTTT. This gives the protein CASSLGTGRRAFF.

This rearrangement joins TRBV3-1 (or the pseudogene TRBV3-2) to TRBJ2-5; possible D gene TRBD1, 5 bases. Germline V gene data show CDR1 as LGHDT and CDR2 as YNNKEL (reference sequence). The length of the CDR3 is 14 residues. With 1 base removed from V and 3 bases from J, the gap between germline ends came to 9 bases. The CDR3 region is CASSQVAGKETQYF. The CDR3, as DNA: TGTGCCAGCAGCCAAGTAGCAGGGAAAGAGACCCAGTACTTC.

The gene calls are TRBV27 and TRBJ2-7, with 7 bases that match TRBD2. The germline CDR1 and CDR2 sequences are MNHEY and SMNVEV (reference sequence). The CDR3 has 14 amino acids. J lost 4 bases, V lost 6 bases, and 9 bases had no gene match. CDR3 amino acids: CASRGWTGGYEQYF. The CDR3 DNA is TGTGCCAGCAGGGGATGGACGGGGGGATACGAGCAGTACTTC.

This clone was seen just once. The J gene is TRBJ2-4, the V gene TRBV6-5; TRBD2 aligns across 8 bases. CDR1 and CDR2 from the germline V gene are MNHEY and SVGAGI. The CDR3 contains 16 residues. Trimming cost V 2 bases and J 3 bases; bases outside gene matches: 6. The CDR3 loop reads CASSYVTSGYKNIQYF. The CDR3 coding sequence is TGTGCCAGCAGTTACGTCACTAGCGGATACAAAAACATTCAGTACTTC.

V and J are TRBV6-5 and TRBJ1-5, with a possible D match to TRBD1 (6 bases). CDR3 size: 14 residues. Trimming removed 6 bases from V and 3 bases from J, with 12 bases in between. Germline lookup yields CDR1 MNHEY and CDR2 SVGAGI. CDR3 DNA sequence: TGTGCCAGCAGCGGAAGGGGGATCAATCAGCCCCAGCATTTT. The encoded protein is CASSGRGINQPQHF.

V and J are TRBV6-1 and TRBJ2-7; TRBD2 agrees at 8 bases. Germline V CDR1 and CDR2: MNHNS, SASEGT. The CDR3 runs 15 residues. V gave up 1 base and J gave up 6 bases; unmatched junction bases: 8. CDR3: CASSEEAGVSAEQYF. DNA for the CDR3: TGTGCCAGCAGTGAAGAAGCGGGAGTGTCTGCCGAGCAGTACTTC.

This clone was recorded a few times. The V call is TRBV3-1 (or the pseudogene TRBV3-2), the J call TRBJ2-7, with D tentatively TRBD2 (5 bases). Between the trimmed V and J ends, which lost 1 base and 6 bases, there was a span of 13 bases. Germline-derived CDR1 and CDR2 are LGHDT and YNNKEL (reference sequence). The CDR3 is 14 residues long. Here the CDR3 reads CASSQVYGKSEQYF. CDR3 sequence (DNA): TGTGCCAGCAGCCAAGTTTACGGGAAGAGCGAGCAGTACTTC.

CDR3 nucleotides: TGTGCCAGCAGTCCGGGGATCGGCTATGGCTACACCTTC. It yields the protein CASSPGIGYGYTF. The chain joins TRBV7-2 to TRBJ1-2; D unclear. The V end was cut by 6 bases, the J end by 4 bases, with 12 bases between. The CDR3 sequence is 13 residues long. From germline, CDR1 is SGHTA and CDR2 FQGNSA.

Points on this clone: Other DNA sequences from this sample encode an identical CDR3 as well. CDR3 sequence reads: CASSSREGNTEAFF. DNA of the CDR3: TGCGCCAGCAGCTCCAGGGAGGGGAACACTGAAGCTTTCTTT. The chain is built from TRBV5-1 and TRBJ1-1; D perhaps matches TRBD1 (5 bases). The length of the CDR3 is 14 residues. V was trimmed by 3 bases and J by 1 base, leaving 10 bases between them. The germline V gene has CDR1 SGHRS and CDR2 YFSETQ.